A single sample is the source of the 21 T cell receptor beta chains below, sequenced in a study of blood T cell repertoires in COVID-19. Generated by immunoSEQ multiplex PCR, the TCRdb table keeps only in-frame clones and is missing some. The table includes around 390,000 clones, 80% to 90% detected once. Sequencing input: PBMCs or T cells enriched from blood (not recorded which). The receptors derive from a woman aged 45-59 years who had recovered from COVID-19.

The V gene is TRBV6-5, the J gene TRBJ2-7, with 8 nucleotides matching TRBD1. Germline V CDR1 and CDR2: MNHEY, SVGAGI. This CDR3 has 13 amino acids. V trimming: 7 bases; J trimming: 7 bases; junction bases outside the gene matches: 9. CDR3 DNA: TGTGCCAGCACACCGAACAGGGGGACGGAGCAGTACTTC. Translating gives CASTPNRGTEQYF.

This sequence joins TRBV2 and TRBJ2-7; tentative D call: TRBD1 (6 bases). V was clipped by 5 bases and J by 2 bases, with 16 bases between them. CDR1 and CDR2 (germline): SNHLY, FYNNEI. The CDR3 contains 15 residues. CDR3 sequence: CASSSTDSDAYEQYF. Here the CDR3 DNA reads TGTGCCAGCAGTTCAACGGACAGCGACGCCTACGAGCAGTACTTC.

V is TRBV28 and J is TRBJ2-7, with 10 bases lining up with TRBD2. CDR3 length: 14 amino acids. Germline assignment: CDR1 MDHEN and CDR2 SYDVKM. Losses at the gene ends were 10 bases for V and 4 bases for J; bases not matched to a gene: 10. The CDR3 DNA follows: TGTGCCATCCTTAGCGGGGGGAAAGCATACGAGCAGTACTTC. Amino acid sequence: CAILSGGKAYEQYF.

This chain uses TRBV30 with TRBJ2-7; TRBD1 aligns across 7 bases. CDR3 length: 15 amino acids. The germline V gene encodes CDR1 GTSNPN and CDR2 SVGIG (reference sequence). V lost 7 bases, J lost 0 bases, and 12 bases stayed unmatched. The CDR3: CASQPGQTISYEQYF. The DNA of the CDR3 is TGTGCCTCCCAACCGGGACAGACCATCTCCTACGAGCAGTACTTC.

The CDR3 loop reads CASSWGLDYTDTQYF. CDR3 nucleotide sequence: TGTGCCAGCAGTTGGGGACTAGATTACACAGATACGCAGTATTTT. This chain connects TRBV27 to TRBJ2-3, with 8 bases that match TRBD2. Unmatched junction bases numbered 5, after V lost 4 bases and J lost 2 bases. Germline lookup yields CDR1 MNHEY and CDR2 SMNVEV (reference sequence). This CDR3 is 15 amino acids long.

J is TRBJ2-5 and V is TRBV20-1; TRBD2 is a possible D gene (6 bases). V lost 5 bases to trimming and J lost 7 bases, with 11 bases between them. This CDR3 region has 11 residues. Germline lookup yields CDR1 DFQATT and CDR2 SNEGSKA (reference sequence). CDR3 nucleotide sequence: TGCAGTGCTTGGGACTTGGGGACCCAGTACTTC. As protein: CSAWDLGTQYF.

This chain uses TRBV6-5 with TRBJ2-7; D perhaps matches TRBD1 (6 bases). The CDR3 runs to 13 residues. V lost 6 bases and J lost 2, with 11 bases in between. The germline V gene has CDR1 MNHEY and CDR2 SVGAGI. This chain's CDR3 is CASRRQVAYEQYF. The CDR3 DNA is TGTGCCAGCAGAAGACAGGTCGCCTACGAGCAGTACTTC.

This sequence joins TRBV12-3 or TRBV12-4 and TRBJ1-2; D possibly corresponds to TRBD1 (5 bases). CDR3 length: 13 amino acids. V lost 5 bases and J lost 4, with 11 bases in between. Here the CDR3 reads CASSRQQVYGYTF. The DNA for the CDR3 is TGTGCCAGCAGTCGACAGCAAGTCTATGGCTACACCTTC.

The gene calls are TRBV7-2 and TRBJ1-2; D perhaps matches TRBD1 (5 bases). The CDR3 consists of 14 residues. Trimming left V 7 bases short and J 8 bases short, with 20 bases between. Germline V gene sequence: CDR1 SGHTA, CDR2 FQGNSA. CDR3 amino acids: CASTPPRRQGGYTF. The CDR3 nucleotides are TGTGCCAGCACCCCCCCGAGGCGGCAGGGAGGCTACACCTTC.

The rearrangement joins TRBV4-2 to TRBJ2-3, with 7 bases that match TRBD1. This CDR3 region has 16 residues. From germline, CDR1 is LGHNA and CDR2 YNFKEQ. The trim removed 2 bases at V and 1 base at J, leaving 6 bases unmatched. The CDR3 coding sequence is TGTGCCAGCAGCCAAACTTTCGGACAGGGCACAGATACGCAGTATTTT. It is translated as CASSQTFGQGTDTQYF.

V is TRBV6-6 and J is TRBJ2-3; D gene unclear. The length of the CDR3 is 15 residues. CDR1 is MNHNY and CDR2 is SVGAGI in the germline V gene (reference sequence). V shed 1 base and J shed 0 bases, with 8 bases lying between them. The DNA for the CDR3 is TGTGCCAGCAGTTACTTGGGCTCTAGCACAGATACGCAGTATTTT. Protein sequence: CASSYLGSSTDTQYF.

The J gene is TRBJ1-5, the V gene TRBV9; tentatively, D is TRBD1 (6 bases). This CDR3 spans 15 amino acids. Germline values: CDR1 SGDLS, CDR2 YYNGEE. V was cut by 5 bases and J by 1 base, with 13 bases left in between. CDR3 bases: TGTGCCAGCAGTGCACAGGGTAGAAGCAATCAGCCCCAGCATTTT. Its translation is CASSAQGRSNQPQHF.

This rearrangement joins TRBV19 to TRBJ1-6, with 7 bases identical to TRBD1. Per the germline V gene, CDR1 is LNHDA and CDR2 is SQIVND (reference sequence). V dropped 3 bases and J dropped 7; count of bases not matched to a gene: 3. The length of the CDR3 is 14 residues. The CDR3 loop reads CASSMTGPNSPLHF. CDR3 in DNA: TGTGCCAGTAGTATGACAGGGCCGAATTCACCCCTCCACTTT. Combining the CDR3 with reference TRBV19 and TRBJ1-6 gives the whole variable domain DGGITQSPKYLFRKEGQNVTLSCEQNLNHDAMYWYRQDPGQGLRLIYYSQIVNDFQKGDIAEGYSVSREKKESFPLTVTSAQKNPTAFYLCASSMTGPNSPLHFGNGTRLTVT.

The chain has TRBV6-5 and TRBJ1-1, with 8 bases identical to TRBD1. This CDR3 region has 14 residues. CDR1 is MNHEY, CDR2 SVGAGI, per germline. The ends lost 8 bases at V and 7 bases at J; junction bases unmatched: 12. The DNA for the CDR3 is TGTGCCAGCGGGACAGGACAGGCTTGGATTGAAGCTTTCTTT. Protein: CASGTGQAWIEAFF.

Only a few counts were recorded for this clone. The genes are TRBV9 and TRBJ1-2; D is perhaps TRBD1 (6 bases). V was shortened by 6 bases and J by 2 bases, with 14 bases between the two germline ends. Germline CDR1 SGDLS, CDR2 YYNGEE. The CDR3 consists of 14 residues. The CDR3 region has the DNA TGTGCCAGCACCCCGGACAGCATAAACTATGGCTACACCTTC. Protein sequence: CASTPDSINYGYTF. Combining the CDR3 with reference TRBV9 and TRBJ1-2 gives the whole variable domain DSGVTQTPKHLITATGQRVTLRCSPRSGDLSVYWYQQSLDQGLQFLIQYYNGEERAKGNILERFSAQQFPDLHSELNLSSLELGDSALYFCASTPDSINYGYTFGSGTRLTVV.

The rearrangement links TRBV7-8 to TRBJ1-1; D is undetermined. Germline V CDR1 and CDR2: SGHVS, FQNEAQ. There are 16 residues in the CDR3. V shed 7 bases and J shed 4 bases, with 22 bases lying between them. CDR3 residues: CASNPAGAGEGTEAFF. The CDR3 coding sequence is TGTGCCAGCAACCCCGCTGGTGCAGGTGAGGGCACTGAAGCTTTCTTT.

This clone turned up a few times. V usage is TRBV28 and J usage is TRBJ1-3; TRBD1 agrees at 8 bases. The V and J ends lost 5 bases and 2 bases, in that order; junction bases with no gene match: 8. Germline V lookup: CDR1 MDHEN, CDR2 SYDVKM. The CDR3 contains 16 residues. The CDR3 coding sequence is TGTGCCAGCAGTACCGGGACAGGAGTGGCTGGAAACACCATATATTTT. Translating gives CASSTGTGVAGNTIYF.

This clone appeared a single time. The chain couples TRBV6-1 to TRBJ1-5, with D perhaps TRBD1 (5 bases). The CDR3 has 13 amino acids. Between the trimmed V and J ends, which lost 3 bases and 6 bases, there was a span of 9 bases. Germline V lookup: CDR1 MNHNS, CDR2 SASEGT. CDR3 loop: CASSDGAVQPQHF. The CDR3 nucleotides read TGTGCCAGCAGTGATGGGGCGGTTCAGCCCCAGCATTTT.

This clone was seen only once. The chain recombines TRBV4-2 with TRBJ2-3; D might be TRBD2 (6 bases). The germline gives CDR1 LGHNA, CDR2 YNFKEQ. This CDR3 region has 16 residues. Trimming shortened V by 5 bases and J by 3 bases, and 18 bases separated the two germline ends. The CDR3: CASSYRAGGGTDTQYF. In nucleotides, the CDR3 is TGTGCCAGCAGCTATCGAGCCGGGGGTGGTACAGATACGCAGTATTTT.

V is TRBV27 and J is TRBJ1-2; 7 positions match TRBD1. The CDR3 runs 13 residues. Looked up from germline, CDR1 is MNHEY and CDR2 is SMNVEV (reference sequence). The V gene end was trimmed by 8 bases and the J gene end by 5 bases; junction bases not matched to a gene: 8. CDR3 coding DNA: TGTGCCAGCCGCCCGGGACAGAAATATGGCTACACCTTC. Translated, it gives CASRPGQKYGYTF.

The gene calls are TRBV4-2 and TRBJ2-1, with 7 bases lining up with TRBD1. The germline gives CDR1 LGHNA, CDR2 YNFKEQ. Germline trimming cut 1 base from V and 1 base from J; bases unmatched to any gene: 4. There are 16 residues in the CDR3. The CDR3 loop reads CASSQGQGESYNEQFF. CDR3 bases: TGTGCCAGCAGCCAAGGACAGGGAGAGTCCTACAATGAGCAGTTCTTC.